These 10 T cell receptor beta chains were all obtained from the same sample, sequenced in a study of naive and memory T cell subsets. An equimolar mix of two oligonucleotides served as the beta constant-region primer for TRBC1 and TRBC2. Four rounds of PCR amplified the ligated cDNA using nested alpha and beta constant-region primers plus SP2. TCRdb reprocessed the UMI-ligation and nested PCR reads with MiXCR, giving one entry per CDR3 protein. Of about 120,000 distinct CDR3 sequences listed, 36% are singletons. Material: central memory CD4+ T cells from blood. Source of these receptors: a human donor in good health.

The CDR3 here is CASSLEQLSTDTQYF. CDR3 DNA sequence: TGTGCCAGCAGCTTAGAACAGCTTAGCACAGATACGCAGTATTTT. The chain combines TRBV7-8 with TRBJ2-3; D not certain. Trimming left V 1 base short and J 0 bases short, with 8 bases between. Germline V gene sequence: CDR1 SGHVS, CDR2 FQNEAQ. The CDR3 runs 15 residues.

This clonotype has a handful of counts. This rearrangement joins TRBV7-2 to TRBJ2-3; TRBD1 matches at 9 bases. The ends lost 4 bases at V and 2 bases at J; junction bases unmatched: 4. The V gene's germline CDR1 is SGHTA and CDR2 FQGNSA. CDR3 length equals 15 residues. The CDR3 sequence: CASSSTGGPTDTQYF. CDR3 DNA sequence: TGTGCCAGCAGCTCCACAGGGGGCCCCACAGATACGCAGTATTTT.

This clonotype appeared a few times. The chain couples TRBV4-1 to TRBJ1-2; 9 positions match TRBD1. The CDR3 has 13 amino acids. Germline lookup yields CDR1 MGHRA and CDR2 YSYEKL. V gave up 2 bases and J gave up 8 bases; unmatched junction bases: 3. This CDR3 reads CASSQTDRGGYTF. The CDR3 DNA reads as TGCGCCAGCAGCCAAACGGACAGGGGAGGCTACACCTTC.

This chain uses TRBV7-8 with TRBJ1-5; no reliable D call. The CDR3 totals 14 residues. Trimming removed 3 bases at V and 1 base at J, with 7 bases between. From germline, CDR1 is SGHVS and CDR2 FQNEAQ. The CDR3 sequence: CASSFGRSNQPQHF. In DNA, the CDR3 is TGTGCCAGCAGCTTTGGACGGAGCAATCAGCCCCAGCATTTT.

The chain uses TRBV29-1 and TRBJ1-1; 10 positions match TRBD1. V shed 4 bases and J 11 bases; nucleotides not matched to a gene: 4. CDR1 and CDR2 (germline): SQVTM, ANQGSEA. The CDR3 extends over 11 amino acids. The DNA of the CDR3 is TGCAGCGTTGGACAGGGGGCAGACGCTTTCTTT. This sequence encodes CSVGQGADAFF.

In its sample, this clonotype was seen a few times. The J gene is TRBJ1-2, the V gene TRBV7-8, with D possibly matching TRBD1 (6 bases). Germline CDR1 and CDR2: SGHVS and FQNEAQ. V lost 5 bases, J lost 5 bases, and 18 bases lay in between. The CDR3 length is 15 residues. The chain's CDR3 is CASSTGTQNSYGYTF. The DNA for the CDR3 is TGTGCCAGCAGCACCGGGACACAGAACTCTTATGGCTACACCTTC. Complete variable domain (other parts from reference TRBV7-8 and TRBJ1-2): GAGVSQSPRYKVAKRGQDVALRCDPISGHVSLFWYQQALGQGPEFLTYFQNEAQLDKSGLPSDRFFAERPEGSVSTLKIQRTQQEDSAVYLCASSTGTQNSYGYTFGSGTRLTVV.

The chain links TRBV6-2 or TRBV6-3 to TRBJ1-5; TRBD1 matches 9 bases. Trimming removed 0 bases from V and 6 bases from J; junction bases left unmatched: 3. The CDR3 length is 15 residues. Germline V CDR1 and CDR2: MNHEY, SVGEGT. This chain's CDR3 is CASSYSRDRVQPQHF. As DNA, the CDR3 is TGTGCCAGCAGTTACTCGCGGGACAGGGTTCAGCCCCAGCATTTT.

This chain joins TRBV28 and TRBJ1-5; no clear D gene. The CDR3 sequence is 16 residues long. V dropped 4 bases and J dropped 2 bases, with 15 bases sitting between them. CDR1 and CDR2 from the germline V gene are MDHEN and SYDVKM. CDR3 in DNA: TGTGCCAGCAGTTCCCCGCGGGGAGAGGGCAATCAGCCCCAGCATTTT. It is translated as CASSSPRGEGNQPQHF.

This clonotype was seen repeatedly, ten times or more. The CDR3 loop reads CATSRATGGAGPNEQFF. In nucleotides, the CDR3 is TGTGCCACCAGCAGAGCTACAGGGGGCGCGGGACCCAATGAGCAGTTCTTC. The gene calls are TRBV15 and TRBJ2-1; TRBD1 matches 9 bases. The CDR3 consists of 17 residues. Germline values: CDR1 LNHNV, CDR2 YYDKDF (reference sequence). With 1 base clipped from V and 6 bases from J, the junction kept 10 bases outside the gene matches.

This clonotype was recorded a few times. The chain joins TRBV20-1 to TRBJ2-1; D tentatively fits TRBD1 or TRBD2 (6 bases each). The CDR3 sequence is 15 residues long. The V end was cut by 6 bases, the J end by 1 base, with 16 bases between. CDR1 is DFQATT and CDR2 is SNEGSKA in the germline V gene (reference sequence). Written as DNA, the CDR3 is TGCAGTGCCATCCTTGGGGGGCCATCCTACAATGAGCAGTTCTTC. Translation gives CSAILGGPSYNEQFF.